Listed below are T cell receptor beta chains from one sample, sequenced in a study of response to subunit inactivated influenza vaccine. MiXCR was run by TCRdb on the RT-PCR reads, yielding one entry per CDR3 protein. The repertoire holds about 780,000 distinct CDR3 sequences, with about 18% as singletons. The sequenced sample was PBMCs from blood, obtained 4 to 6 days after vaccination. The source is a man aged 50-60 years who received an inactivated influenza vaccine. Each CDR3 is given without its conserved first and last residue. Clone size is given for some rows only: seen once, a few or many times, or a class if the clone is expanded.

J: TRBJ1-2; size: many; V: TRBV12-3/TRBV12-4; CDR3: ASSPGQGSYGYT
J: TRBJ1-1; size: few; V: TRBV6-5; CDR3: ASSYGQGEKAF
J: TRBJ2-5; size: many; V: TRBV10-3; CDR3: AISQTDSHQETQY
J: TRBJ2-4; size: .; V: TRBV20-1; CDR3: SATGQAKNIQY
J: TRBJ2-7; size: .; V: TRBV7-9; CDR3: ASSLGSLAGFYEQY
J: TRBJ2-7; size: .; V: TRBV20-1; CDR3: SARGTLIGAYEQY
J: TRBJ2-7; size: few; V: TRBV5-1; CDR3: ASSYGRTGGEQY
J: TRBJ2-2; size: few; V: TRBV4-3; CDR3: ASSQGSGRADGELF
J: TRBJ2-5; size: .; V: TRBV7-2; CDR3: ASRPPGLEQETQY
J: TRBJ2-5; size: many; V: TRBV6-2/TRBV6-3; CDR3: ASSYLAGGETQY
J: TRBJ1-5; size: few; V: TRBV12-3/TRBV12-4; CDR3: ASSFRAGPGVSNQPQH
J: TRBJ2-7; size: few; V: TRBV25-1; CDR3: ASSEVGTYEQY
J: TRBJ2-7; size: few; V: TRBV20-1; CDR3: SADAGGYEQY
J: TRBJ1-3; size: few; V: TRBV20-1; CDR3: SARDPQGNTIY
J: TRBJ2-7; size: few; V: TRBV20-1; CDR3: SASRPHEGSYEQY
J: TRBJ2-1; size: few; V: TRBV24-1; CDR3: ATSDADSSYNEQF
J: TRBJ2-7; size: .; V: TRBV4-3; CDR3: ASSQTGTAEQY
J: TRBJ2-1; size: many; V: TRBV24-1; CDR3: ATSDFSGDEQF
J: TRBJ2-2; size: few; V: TRBV7-9; CDR3: ASSSTPGQGNTGELF
J: TRBJ2-5; size: .; V: TRBV7-9; CDR3: ASSLVGTTQETQY
J: TRBJ1-2; size: few; V: TRBV6-5; CDR3: ASSYDRSGGYGYT
J: TRBJ2-7; size: .; V: TRBV7-6; CDR3: ASSKESGSNYEQY
J: TRBJ2-1; size: .; V: TRBV11-2; CDR3: ASSLGVGIYNEQF
J: TRBJ2-5; size: .; V: TRBV14; CDR3: ASSYSGGVQETQY
J: TRBJ2-5; size: many; V: TRBV6-1; CDR3: ASSHLRGQQETQY
J: TRBJ2-3; size: .; V: TRBV10-2; CDR3: ASTRANTQY
J: TRBJ1-2; size: few; V: TRBV5-1; CDR3: ASSSRTGADYGYT
J: TRBJ1-3; size: few; V: TRBV5-1; CDR3: ASSTGQPGNTIY